This TCR beta chain was sequenced during a study of neoadjuvant anti-PD-1 for oral cavity cancer. Background on the study: Most patients had three to four biweekly doses of 3 mg/kg nivolumab before resection. Patients without progression got a fourth dose around day 43.

V gave up 1 base and J gave up 3 bases, with 4 bases separating them. This CDR3 is 14 amino acids long. Germline V gene sequence: CDR1 SNHLY, CDR2 FYNNEI. No culture or expansion preceded analysis of these blood cells. Profiled with immunoSEQ multiplex PCR; TCRdb holds only in-frame clones, not every one. Seen here are roughly 14,000 clones, less than 85% observed once, and the top ten hold over 2%. Sequencing was performed on PBMCs, taken before nivolumab (anti-PD-1) treatment. The V and J genes are TRBV2 and TRBJ1-6; D is uncertain. This clonotype originated in a person aged 35-79 years with oral cavity squamous cell carcinoma. CDR3 residues: CASSEDYYNSPLHF. The CDR3 DNA reads TGTGCCAGCAGTGAAGATTACTATAATTCACCCCTCCACTTT.